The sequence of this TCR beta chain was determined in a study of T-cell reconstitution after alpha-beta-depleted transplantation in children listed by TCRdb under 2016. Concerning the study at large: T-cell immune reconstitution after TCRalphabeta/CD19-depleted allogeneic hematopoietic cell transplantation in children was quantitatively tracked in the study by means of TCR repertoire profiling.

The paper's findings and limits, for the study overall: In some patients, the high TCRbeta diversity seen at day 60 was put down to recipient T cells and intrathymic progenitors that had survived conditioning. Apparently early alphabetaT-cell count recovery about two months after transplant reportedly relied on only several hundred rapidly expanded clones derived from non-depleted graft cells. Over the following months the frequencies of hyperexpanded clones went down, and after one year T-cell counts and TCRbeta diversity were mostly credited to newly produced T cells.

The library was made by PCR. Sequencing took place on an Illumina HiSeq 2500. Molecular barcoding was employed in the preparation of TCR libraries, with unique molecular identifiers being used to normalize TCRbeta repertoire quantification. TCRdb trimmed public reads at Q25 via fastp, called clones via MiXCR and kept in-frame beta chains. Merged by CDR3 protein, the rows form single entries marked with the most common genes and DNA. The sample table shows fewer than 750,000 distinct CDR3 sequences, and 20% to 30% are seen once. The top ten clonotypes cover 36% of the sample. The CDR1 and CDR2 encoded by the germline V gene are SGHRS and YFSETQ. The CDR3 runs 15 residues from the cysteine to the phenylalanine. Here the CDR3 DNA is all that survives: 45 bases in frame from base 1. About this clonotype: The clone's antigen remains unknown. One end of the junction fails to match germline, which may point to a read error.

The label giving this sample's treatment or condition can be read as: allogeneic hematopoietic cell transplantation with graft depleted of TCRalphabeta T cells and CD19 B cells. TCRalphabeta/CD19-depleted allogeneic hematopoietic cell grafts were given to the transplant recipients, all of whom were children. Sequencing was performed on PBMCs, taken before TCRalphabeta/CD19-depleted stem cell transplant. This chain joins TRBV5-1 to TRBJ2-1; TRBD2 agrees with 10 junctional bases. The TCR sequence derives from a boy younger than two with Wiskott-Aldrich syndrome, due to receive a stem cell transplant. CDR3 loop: CASSLALAGVDEKFF. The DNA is TGCGCCAGCAGCTTGGCCCTAGCGGGAGTGGATGAGAAGTTCTTC.